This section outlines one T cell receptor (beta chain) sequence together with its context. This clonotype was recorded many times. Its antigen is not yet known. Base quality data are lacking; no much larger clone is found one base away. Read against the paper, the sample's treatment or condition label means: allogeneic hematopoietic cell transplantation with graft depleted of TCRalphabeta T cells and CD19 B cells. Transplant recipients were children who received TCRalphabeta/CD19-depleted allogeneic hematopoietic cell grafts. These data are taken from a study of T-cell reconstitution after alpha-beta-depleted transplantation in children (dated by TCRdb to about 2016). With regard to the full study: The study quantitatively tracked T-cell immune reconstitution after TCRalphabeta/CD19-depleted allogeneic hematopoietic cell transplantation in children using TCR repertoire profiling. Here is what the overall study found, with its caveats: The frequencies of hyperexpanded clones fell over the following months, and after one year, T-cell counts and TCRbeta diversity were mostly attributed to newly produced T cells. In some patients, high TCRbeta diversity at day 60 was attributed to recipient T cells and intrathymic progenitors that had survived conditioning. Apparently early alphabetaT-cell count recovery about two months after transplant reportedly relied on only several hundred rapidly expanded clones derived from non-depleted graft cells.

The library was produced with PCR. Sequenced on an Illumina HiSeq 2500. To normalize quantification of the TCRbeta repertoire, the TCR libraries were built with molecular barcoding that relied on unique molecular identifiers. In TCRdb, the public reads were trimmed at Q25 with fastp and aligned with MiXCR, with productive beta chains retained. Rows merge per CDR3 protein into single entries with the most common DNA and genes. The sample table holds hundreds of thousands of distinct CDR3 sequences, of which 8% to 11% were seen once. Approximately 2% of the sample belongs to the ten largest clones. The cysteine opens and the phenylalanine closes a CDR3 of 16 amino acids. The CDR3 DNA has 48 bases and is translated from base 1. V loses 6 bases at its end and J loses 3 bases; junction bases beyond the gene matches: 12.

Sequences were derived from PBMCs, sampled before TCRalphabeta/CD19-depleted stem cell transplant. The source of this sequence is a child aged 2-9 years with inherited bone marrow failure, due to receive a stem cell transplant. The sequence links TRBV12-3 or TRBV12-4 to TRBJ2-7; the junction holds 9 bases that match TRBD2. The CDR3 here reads CASSLRRGLAFYEQYF. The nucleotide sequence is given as TGTGCCAGCAGCTTGCGTAGGGGACTAGCTTTCTACGAGCAGTACTTC.